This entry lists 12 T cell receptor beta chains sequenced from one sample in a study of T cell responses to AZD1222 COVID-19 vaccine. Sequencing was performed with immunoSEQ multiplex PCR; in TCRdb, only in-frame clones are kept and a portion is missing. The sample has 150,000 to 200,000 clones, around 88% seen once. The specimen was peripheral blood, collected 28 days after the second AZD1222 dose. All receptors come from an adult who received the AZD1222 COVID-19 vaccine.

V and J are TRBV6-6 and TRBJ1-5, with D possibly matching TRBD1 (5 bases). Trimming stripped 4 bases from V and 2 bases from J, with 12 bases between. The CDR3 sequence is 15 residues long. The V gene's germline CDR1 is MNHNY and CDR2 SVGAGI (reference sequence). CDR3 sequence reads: CASSSVREGNQPQHF. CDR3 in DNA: TGTGCCAGCAGTTCTGTCAGGGAGGGCAATCAGCCCCAGCATTTT.

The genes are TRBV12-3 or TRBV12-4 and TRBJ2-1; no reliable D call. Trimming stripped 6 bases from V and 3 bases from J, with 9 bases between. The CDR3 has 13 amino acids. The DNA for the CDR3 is TGTGCCAGCAGCTTGGGAAGCTACAATGAGCAGTTCTTC. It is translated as CASSLGSYNEQFF.

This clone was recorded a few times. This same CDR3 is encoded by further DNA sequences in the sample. The DNA for the CDR3 is TGTGCCAGCACAAGGACTAGCGGTAACACAGATACGCAGTATTTT. It codes for CASTRTSGNTDTQYF. This chain joins TRBV2 and TRBJ2-3; 10 nucleotides line up with TRBD2. The J segment lost 2 bases and the V segment lost 7 bases, leaving 6 bases of the junction unmatched. In germline, CDR1 is SNHLY, CDR2 FYNNEI. This CDR3 spans 15 amino acids.

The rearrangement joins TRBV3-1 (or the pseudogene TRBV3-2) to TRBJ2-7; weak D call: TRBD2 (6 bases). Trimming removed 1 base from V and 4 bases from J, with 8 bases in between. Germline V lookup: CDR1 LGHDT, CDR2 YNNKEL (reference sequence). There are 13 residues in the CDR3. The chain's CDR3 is CASSQVAGYEQYF. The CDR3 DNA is TGTGCCAGCAGCCAAGTCGCGGGGTACGAGCAGTACTTC.

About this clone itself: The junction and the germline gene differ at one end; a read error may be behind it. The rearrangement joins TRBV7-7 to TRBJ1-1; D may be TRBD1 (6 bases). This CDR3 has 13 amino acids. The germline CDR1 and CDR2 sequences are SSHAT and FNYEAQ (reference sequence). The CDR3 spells CASSRDMNTEAFF. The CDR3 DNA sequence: TGTGCTAGCAGCCGGGACATGAACACTGAAGCTTTCTTT.

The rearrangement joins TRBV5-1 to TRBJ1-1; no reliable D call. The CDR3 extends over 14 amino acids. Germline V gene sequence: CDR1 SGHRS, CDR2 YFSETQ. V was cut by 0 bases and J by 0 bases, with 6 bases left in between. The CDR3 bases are TGCGCCAGCAGCTTGGTACAGATGAACACTGAAGCTTTCTTT. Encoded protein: CASSLVQMNTEAFF.

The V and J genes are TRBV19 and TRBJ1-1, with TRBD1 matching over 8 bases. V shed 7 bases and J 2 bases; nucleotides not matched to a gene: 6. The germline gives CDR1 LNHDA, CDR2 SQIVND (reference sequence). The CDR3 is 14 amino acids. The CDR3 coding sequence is TGTGCCAGTAACATTCAGGGGGCAAACACTGAAGCTTTCTTT. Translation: CASNIQGANTEAFF.

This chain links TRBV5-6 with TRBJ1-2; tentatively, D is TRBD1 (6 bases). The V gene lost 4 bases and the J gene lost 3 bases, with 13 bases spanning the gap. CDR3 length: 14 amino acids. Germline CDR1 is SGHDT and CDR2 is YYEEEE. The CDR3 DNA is TGTGCCAGCAGCCTCTGGACAGTTTACTATGGCTACACCTTC. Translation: CASSLWTVYYGYTF.

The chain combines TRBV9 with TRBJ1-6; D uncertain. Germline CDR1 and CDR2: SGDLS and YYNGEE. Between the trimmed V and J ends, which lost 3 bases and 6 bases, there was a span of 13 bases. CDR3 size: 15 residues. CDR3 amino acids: CASSAPGRSNSPLHF. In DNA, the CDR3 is TGTGCCAGCAGCGCCCCCGGGAGAAGTAATTCACCCCTCCACTTT.

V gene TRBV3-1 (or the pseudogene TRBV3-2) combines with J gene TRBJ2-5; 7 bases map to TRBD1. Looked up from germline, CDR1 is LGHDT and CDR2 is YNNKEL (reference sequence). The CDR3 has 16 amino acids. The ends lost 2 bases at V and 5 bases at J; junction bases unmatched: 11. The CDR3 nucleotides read TGTGCCAGCAGCCAAAGCGACAGAGGGGGCGGCGAGACCCAGTACTTC. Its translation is CASSQSDRGGGETQYF.

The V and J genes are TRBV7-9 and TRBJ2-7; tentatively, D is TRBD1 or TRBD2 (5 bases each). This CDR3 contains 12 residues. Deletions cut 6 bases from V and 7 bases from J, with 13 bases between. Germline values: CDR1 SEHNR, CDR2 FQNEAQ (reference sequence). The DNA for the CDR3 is TGTGCCAGCAGTCCGGGGCTTCGGGAGCAGTACTTC. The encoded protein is CASSPGLREQYF.

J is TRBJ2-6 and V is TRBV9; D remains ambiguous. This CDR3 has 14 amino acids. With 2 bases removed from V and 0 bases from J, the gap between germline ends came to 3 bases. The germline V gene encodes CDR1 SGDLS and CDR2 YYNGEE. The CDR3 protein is CASSVFSGANVLTF. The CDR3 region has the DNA TGTGCCAGCAGCGTTTTCTCTGGGGCCAACGTCCTGACTTTC.